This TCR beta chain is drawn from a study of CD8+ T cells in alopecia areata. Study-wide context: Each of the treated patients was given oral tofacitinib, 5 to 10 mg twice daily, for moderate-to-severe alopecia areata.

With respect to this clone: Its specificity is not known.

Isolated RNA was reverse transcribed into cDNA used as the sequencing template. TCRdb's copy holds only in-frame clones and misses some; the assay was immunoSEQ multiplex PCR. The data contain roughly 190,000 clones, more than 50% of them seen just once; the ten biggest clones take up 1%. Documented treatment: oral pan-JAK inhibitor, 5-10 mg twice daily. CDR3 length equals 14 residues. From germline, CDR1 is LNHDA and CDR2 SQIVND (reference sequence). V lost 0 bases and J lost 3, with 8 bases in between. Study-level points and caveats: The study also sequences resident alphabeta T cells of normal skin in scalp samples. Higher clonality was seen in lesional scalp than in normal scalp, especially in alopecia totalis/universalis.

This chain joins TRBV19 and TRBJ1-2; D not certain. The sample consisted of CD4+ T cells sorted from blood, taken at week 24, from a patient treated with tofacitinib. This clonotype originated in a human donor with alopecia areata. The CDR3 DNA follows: TGTGCCAGTAGTATAGAAGTGGCAGACTATGGCTACACCTTC. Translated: CASSIEVADYGYTF.